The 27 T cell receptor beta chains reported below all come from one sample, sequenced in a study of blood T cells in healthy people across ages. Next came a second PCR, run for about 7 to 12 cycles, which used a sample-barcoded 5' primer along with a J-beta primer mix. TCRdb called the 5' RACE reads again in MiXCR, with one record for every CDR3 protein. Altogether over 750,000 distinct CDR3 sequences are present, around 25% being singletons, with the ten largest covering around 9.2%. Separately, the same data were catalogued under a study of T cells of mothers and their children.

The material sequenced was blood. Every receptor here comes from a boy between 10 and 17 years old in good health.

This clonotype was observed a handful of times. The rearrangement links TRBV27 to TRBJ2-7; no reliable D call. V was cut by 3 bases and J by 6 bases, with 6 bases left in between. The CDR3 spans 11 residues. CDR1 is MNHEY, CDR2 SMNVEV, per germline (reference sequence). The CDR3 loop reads CASSFRSEQYF. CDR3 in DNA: TGTGCCAGCAGTTTTAGGTCCGAGCAGTACTTC.

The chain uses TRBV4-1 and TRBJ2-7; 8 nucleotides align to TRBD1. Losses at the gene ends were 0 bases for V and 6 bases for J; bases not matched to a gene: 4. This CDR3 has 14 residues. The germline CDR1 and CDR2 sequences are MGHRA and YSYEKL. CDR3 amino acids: CASSQDQGAGEQYF. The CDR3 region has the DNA TGCGCCAGCAGCCAAGACCAGGGGGCGGGCGAGCAGTACTTC.

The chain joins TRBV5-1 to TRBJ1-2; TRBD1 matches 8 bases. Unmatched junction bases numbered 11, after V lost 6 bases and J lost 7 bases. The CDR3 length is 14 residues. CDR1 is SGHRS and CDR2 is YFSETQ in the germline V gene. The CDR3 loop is CASTAQTDRGGYTF. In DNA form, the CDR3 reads TGCGCCAGCACCGCCCAAACCGACAGGGGTGGCTACACCTTC.

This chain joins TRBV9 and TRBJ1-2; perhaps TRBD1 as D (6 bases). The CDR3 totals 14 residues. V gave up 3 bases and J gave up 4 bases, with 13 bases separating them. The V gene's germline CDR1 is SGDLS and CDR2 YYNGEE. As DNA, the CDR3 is TGTGCCAGCAGCGCAGGAGGGGACACCTATGGCTACACCTTC. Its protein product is CASSAGGDTYGYTF.

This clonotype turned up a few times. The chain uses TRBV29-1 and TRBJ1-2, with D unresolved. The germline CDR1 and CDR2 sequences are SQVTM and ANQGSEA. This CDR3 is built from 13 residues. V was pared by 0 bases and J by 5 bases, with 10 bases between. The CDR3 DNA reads TGCAGCGTTGAAGATGGTCAGGATTATGGCTACACCTTC. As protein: CSVEDGQDYGYTF.

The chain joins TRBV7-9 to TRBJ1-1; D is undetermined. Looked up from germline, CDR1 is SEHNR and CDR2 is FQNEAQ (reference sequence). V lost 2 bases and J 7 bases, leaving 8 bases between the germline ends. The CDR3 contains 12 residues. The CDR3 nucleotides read TGTGCCAGCAGCTTATACCGACATGAAGCTTTCTTT. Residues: CASSLYRHEAFF. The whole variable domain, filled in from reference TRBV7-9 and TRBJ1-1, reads DTGVSQNPRHKITKRGQNVTFRCDPISEHNRLYWYRQTLGQGPEFLTYFQNEAQLEKSRLLSDRFSAERPKGSFSTLEIQRTEQGDSAMYLCASSLYRHEAFFGQGTRLTVV.

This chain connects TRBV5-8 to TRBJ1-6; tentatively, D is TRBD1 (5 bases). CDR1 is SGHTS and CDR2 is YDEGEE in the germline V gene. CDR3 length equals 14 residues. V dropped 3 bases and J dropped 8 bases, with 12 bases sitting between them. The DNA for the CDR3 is TGTGCCAGCAGCTCCGGGGACGAGGATTCACCCCTCCACTTT. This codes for CASSSGDEDSPLHF.

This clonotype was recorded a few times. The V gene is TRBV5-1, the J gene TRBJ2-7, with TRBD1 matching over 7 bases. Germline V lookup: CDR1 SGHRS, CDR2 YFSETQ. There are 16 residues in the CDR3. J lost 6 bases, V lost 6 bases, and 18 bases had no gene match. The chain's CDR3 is CASIPGPGQFALEQYF. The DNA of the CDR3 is TGCGCCAGCATCCCCGGGCCGGGACAGTTCGCTCTCGAGCAGTACTTC.

CDR3 nucleotide sequence: TGTGCCATCAGTGATAGCGGGAGCTACGAGCAGTACTTC. Translated: CAISDSGSYEQYF. The chain is built from TRBV10-3 and TRBJ2-7; 9 bases are shared with TRBD2. The germline CDR1 and CDR2 sequences are ENHRY and SYGVKD. The CDR3 has 13 amino acids. The trim removed 3 bases at V and 3 bases at J, leaving 0 bases unmatched.

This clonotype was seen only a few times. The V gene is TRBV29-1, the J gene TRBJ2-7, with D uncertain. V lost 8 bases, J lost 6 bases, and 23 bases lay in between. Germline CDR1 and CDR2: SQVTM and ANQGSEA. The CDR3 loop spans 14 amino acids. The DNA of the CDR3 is TGCAGCCCGGTCGATCGGCGGCGAAGCGCCGAGCAGTACTTC. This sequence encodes CSPVDRRRSAEQYF.

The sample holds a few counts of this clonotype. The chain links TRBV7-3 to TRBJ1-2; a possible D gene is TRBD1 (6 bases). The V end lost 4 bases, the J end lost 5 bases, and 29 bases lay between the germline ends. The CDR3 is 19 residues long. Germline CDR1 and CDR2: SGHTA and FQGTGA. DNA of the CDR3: TGTGCCAGCAGCTCTCAGCCTGTACAGGGTAGATCCCAGTTTTATGGCTACACCTTC. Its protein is CASSSQPVQGRSQFYGYTF.

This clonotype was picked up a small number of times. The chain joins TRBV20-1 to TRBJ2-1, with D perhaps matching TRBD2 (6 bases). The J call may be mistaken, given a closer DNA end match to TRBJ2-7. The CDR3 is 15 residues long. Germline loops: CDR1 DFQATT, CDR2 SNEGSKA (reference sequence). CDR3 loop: CSASPELGTSYEQYF. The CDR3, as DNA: TGCAGTGCTAGCCCGGAACTTGGGACTTCATACGAGCAGTACTTC.

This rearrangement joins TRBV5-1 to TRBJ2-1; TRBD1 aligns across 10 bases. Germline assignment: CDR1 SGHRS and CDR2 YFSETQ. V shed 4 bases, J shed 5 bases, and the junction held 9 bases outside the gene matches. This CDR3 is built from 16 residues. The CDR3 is CASSAGGTGENNEQFF. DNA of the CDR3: TGCGCCAGCAGCGCGGGCGGGACAGGGGAAAACAATGAGCAGTTCTTC.

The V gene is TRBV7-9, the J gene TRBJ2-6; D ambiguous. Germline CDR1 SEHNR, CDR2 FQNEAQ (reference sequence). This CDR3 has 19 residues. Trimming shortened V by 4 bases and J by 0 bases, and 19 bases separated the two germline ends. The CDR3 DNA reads TGTGCCAGCAGCTCCCCTGTGGACGTCCCCCACTCTGGGGCCAACGTCCTGACTTTC. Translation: CASSSPVDVPHSGANVLTF. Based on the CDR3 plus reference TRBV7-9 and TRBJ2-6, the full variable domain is DTGVSQNPRHKITKRGQNVTFRCDPISEHNRLYWYRQTLGQGPEFLTYFQNEAQLEKSRLLSDRFSAERPKGSFSTLEIQRTEQGDSAMYLCASSSPVDVPHSGANVLTFGAGSRLTVL.

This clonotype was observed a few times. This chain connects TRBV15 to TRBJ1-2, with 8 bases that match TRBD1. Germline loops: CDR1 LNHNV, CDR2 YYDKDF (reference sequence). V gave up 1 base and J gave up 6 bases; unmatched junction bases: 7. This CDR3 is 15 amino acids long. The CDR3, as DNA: TGTGCCACCAGCAGAGGACAGGGGAGAAGCGATGGCTACACCTTC. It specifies CATSRGQGRSDGYTF.

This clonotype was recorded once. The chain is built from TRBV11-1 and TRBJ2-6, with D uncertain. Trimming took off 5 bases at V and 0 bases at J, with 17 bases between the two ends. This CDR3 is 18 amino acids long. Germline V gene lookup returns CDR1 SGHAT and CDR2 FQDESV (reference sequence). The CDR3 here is CASSGWTMVNSGANVLTF. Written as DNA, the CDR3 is TGTGCCAGCAGCGGGTGGACGATGGTTAACTCTGGGGCCAACGTCCTGACTTTC.

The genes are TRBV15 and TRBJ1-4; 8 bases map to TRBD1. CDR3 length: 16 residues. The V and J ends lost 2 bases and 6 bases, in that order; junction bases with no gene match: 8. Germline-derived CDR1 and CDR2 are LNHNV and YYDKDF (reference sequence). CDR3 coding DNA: TGTGCCACCAGCAGAAGCACACAGGGGGGATATGAAAAACTGTTTTTT. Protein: CATSRSTQGGYEKLFF.

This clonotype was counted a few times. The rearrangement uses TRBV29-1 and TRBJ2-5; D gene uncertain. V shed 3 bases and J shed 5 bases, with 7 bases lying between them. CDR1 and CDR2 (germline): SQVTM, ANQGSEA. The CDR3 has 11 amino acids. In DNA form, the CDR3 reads TGCAGCGTTGAGGCAGAGGAGACCCAGTACTTC. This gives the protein CSVEAEETQYF. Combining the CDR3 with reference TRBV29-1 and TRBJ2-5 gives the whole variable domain SAVISQKPSRDICQRGTSLTIQCQVDSQVTMMFWYRQQPGQSLTLIATANQGSEATYESGFVIDKFPISRPNLTFSTLTVSNMSPEDSSIYLCSVEAEETQYFGPGTRLLVL.

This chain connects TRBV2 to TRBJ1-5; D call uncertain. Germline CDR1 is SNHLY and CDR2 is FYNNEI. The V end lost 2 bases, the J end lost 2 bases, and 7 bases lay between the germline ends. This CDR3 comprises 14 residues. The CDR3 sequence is CASSELGGNQPQHF. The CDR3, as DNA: TGTGCCAGCAGTGAACTCGGGGGCAATCAGCCCCAGCATTTT.

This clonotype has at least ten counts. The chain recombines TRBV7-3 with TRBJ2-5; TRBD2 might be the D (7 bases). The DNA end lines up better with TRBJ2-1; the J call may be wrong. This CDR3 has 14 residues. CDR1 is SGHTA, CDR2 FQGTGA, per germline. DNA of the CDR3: TGTGCCAGCAGCCTTGGGGGGGCCGTAAATGAGCAGTTCTTC. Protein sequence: CASSLGGAVNEQFF.

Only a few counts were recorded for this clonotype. DNA for the CDR3: TGTGCCAGCACCATTTATCGGCCGACAGGCAGATATTCCGTCAATGAGCAGTTCTTC. Protein sequence: CASTIYRPTGRYSVNEQFF. The chain joins TRBV6-1 to TRBJ2-1, with D possibly TRBD1 on 6 matching bases. Trimming shortened V by 7 bases and J by 6 bases, and 31 bases separated the two germline ends. The CDR3 spans 19 residues. CDR1 MNHNS and CDR2 SASEGT come from the germline V gene.

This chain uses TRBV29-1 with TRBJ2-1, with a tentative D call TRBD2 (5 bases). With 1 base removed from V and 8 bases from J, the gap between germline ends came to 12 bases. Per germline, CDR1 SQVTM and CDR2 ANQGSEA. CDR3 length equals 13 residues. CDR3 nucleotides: TGCAGCGTTGAAGCCGAGATCGGGGATGAGCAGTTCTTC. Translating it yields CSVEAEIGDEQFF.

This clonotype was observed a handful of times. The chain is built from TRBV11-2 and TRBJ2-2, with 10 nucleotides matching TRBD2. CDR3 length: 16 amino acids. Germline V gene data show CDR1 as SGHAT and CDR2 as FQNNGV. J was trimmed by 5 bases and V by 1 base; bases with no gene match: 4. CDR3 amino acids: CASSLVLAGRTGELFF. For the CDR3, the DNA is TGTGCCAGCAGCTTAGTACTAGCGGGGCGTACCGGGGAGCTGTTTTTT.

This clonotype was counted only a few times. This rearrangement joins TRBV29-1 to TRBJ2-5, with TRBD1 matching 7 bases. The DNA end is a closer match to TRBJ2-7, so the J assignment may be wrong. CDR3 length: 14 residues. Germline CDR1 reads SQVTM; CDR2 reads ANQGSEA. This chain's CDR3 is CSVERQGAGSEQYF. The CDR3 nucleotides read TGCAGCGTTGAGCGACAGGGAGCTGGCTCCGAGCAGTACTTC.

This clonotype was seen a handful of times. CDR3 region: CSTDREGPYNEQFF. For the CDR3, the DNA is TGCAGCACCGACAGGGAGGGTCCCTACAATGAGCAGTTCTTC. V gene TRBV29-1 combines with J gene TRBJ2-1; D is possibly TRBD1 or TRBD2 (7 bases each). Between the trimmed V and J ends, which lost 8 bases and 2 bases, there was a span of 16 bases. From germline, CDR1 is SQVTM and CDR2 ANQGSEA. The length of the CDR3 is 14 residues.

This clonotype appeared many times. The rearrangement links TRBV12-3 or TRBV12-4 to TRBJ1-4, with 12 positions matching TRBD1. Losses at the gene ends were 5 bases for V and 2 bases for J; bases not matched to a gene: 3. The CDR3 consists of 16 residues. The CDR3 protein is CASSPGQGATNEKLFF. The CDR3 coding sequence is TGTGCCAGCAGTCCGGGACAGGGGGCGACTAATGAAAAACTGTTTTTT.

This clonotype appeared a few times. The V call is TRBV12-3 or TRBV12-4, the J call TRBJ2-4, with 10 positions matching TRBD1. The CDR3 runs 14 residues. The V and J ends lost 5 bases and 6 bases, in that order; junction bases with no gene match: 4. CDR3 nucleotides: TGTGCCAGCAGTCTAAGGGACAGGGGAAACATTCAGTACTTC. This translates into CASSLRDRGNIQYF.